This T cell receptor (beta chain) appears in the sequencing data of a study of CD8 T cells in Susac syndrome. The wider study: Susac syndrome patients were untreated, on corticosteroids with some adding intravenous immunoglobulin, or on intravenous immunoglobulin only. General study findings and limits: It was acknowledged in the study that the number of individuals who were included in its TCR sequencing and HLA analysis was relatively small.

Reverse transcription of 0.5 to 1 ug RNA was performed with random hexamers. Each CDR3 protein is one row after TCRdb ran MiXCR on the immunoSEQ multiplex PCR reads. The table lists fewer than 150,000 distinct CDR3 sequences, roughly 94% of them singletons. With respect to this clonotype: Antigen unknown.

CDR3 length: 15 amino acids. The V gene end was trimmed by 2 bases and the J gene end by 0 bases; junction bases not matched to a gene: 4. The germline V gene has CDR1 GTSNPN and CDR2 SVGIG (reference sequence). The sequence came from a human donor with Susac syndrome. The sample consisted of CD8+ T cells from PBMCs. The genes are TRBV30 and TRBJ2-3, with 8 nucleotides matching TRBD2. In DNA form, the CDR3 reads TGTGCCTGGAGTCTGCGGGAGGACAGCACAGATACGCAGTATTTT. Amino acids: CAWSLREDSTDTQYF.